The 4 T cell receptor beta chains below were found in one sample sequenced in a study of blood T cell repertoires in COVID-19. Profiled with immunoSEQ multiplex PCR; TCRdb holds only in-frame clones, not every one. The sample lists tens of thousands of clones; roughly 80% were seen once. The sample was peripheral blood. Receptor source: a human donor in a cohort sampled during active COVID-19.

This chain connects TRBV7-2 to TRBJ1-5; 9 bases are a match to TRBD1. The junction had 5 bases not matched to a gene; V was cut back by 5 bases and J by 0 bases. CDR1 and CDR2 (germline): SGHTA, FQGNSA. This CDR3 has 16 residues. CDR3 in amino acids: CASSPGTGLSNQPQHF. CDR3 DNA sequence: TGTGCCAGCAGCCCAGGGACAGGGCTTAGCAATCAGCCCCAGCATTTT. Combining the CDR3 with reference TRBV7-2 and TRBJ1-5 gives the whole variable domain GAGVSQSPSNKVTEKGKDVELRCDPISGHTALYWYRQSLGQGLEFLIYFQGNSAPDKSGLPSDRFSAERTGGSVSTLTIQRTQQEDSAVYLCASSPGTGLSNQPQHFGDGTRLSIL.

CDR3 sequence: CASSHGTGGVETQYF. The DNA for the CDR3 is TGCGCCAGCAGCCACGGGACAGGTGGTGTGGAGACCCAGTACTTC. The chain carries TRBV4-1 and TRBJ2-5; TRBD1 matches 8 bases. Trimming at V came to 3 bases and at J to 5 bases, leaving 8 bases not matched to a gene. CDR1 is MGHRA and CDR2 is YSYEKL in the germline V gene. This CDR3 comprises 15 residues.

The chain links TRBV5-1 to TRBJ2-5; 9 bases agree with TRBD1. The germline V gene has CDR1 SGHRS and CDR2 YFSETQ. V shed 6 bases, J shed 4 bases, and the junction held 4 bases outside the gene matches. This CDR3 contains 13 residues. In DNA, the CDR3 is TGCGCCAGCACGGGACAGGGTTTAGAGACCCAGTACTTC. Translation gives CASTGQGLETQYF.

CDR3 region: CASKTLSSGANVLTF. The CDR3 DNA is TGTGCCAGTAAAACCCTTAGCTCTGGGGCCAACGTCCTGACTTTC. V gene TRBV19 combines with J gene TRBJ2-6; D remains unclear. V was clipped by 7 bases and J by 0 bases, with 10 bases between them. Germline V CDR1 and CDR2: LNHDA, SQIVND (reference sequence). The CDR3 spans 15 residues.